This TCR beta chain stems from a study of vaccination and CD4 T cells after COVID-19. Whole-study context: Convalescent cases comprised ten or so mild and one severe, all SARS-CoV-2 positive by nasal swab PCR. The stimulating agents, overlapping spike peptides, came from SARS-CoV-2, HCoV-NL63, HCoV-OC43 and HCoV-229E.

This sample's treatment: roughly 10-day PBMC culture with coronavirus spike peptide pools or control peptides (ViraFEST assay). Dates of positive PCR ran from March to December 2020, before US Alpha, Beta and Delta variants. As to this clonotype: The antigen remains unidentified.

Per germline, CDR1 SNHLY and CDR2 FYNNEI. The CDR3 is 17 residues long. J lost 7 bases, V lost 7 bases, and 16 bases had no gene match. Sequenced with the Oncomine TCR Beta short-read assay was DNA taken from cultured CD4+ T cells. TCRdb used MiXCR to reprocess the PCR reads, holding one entry per CDR3 protein. This sample has under 15,000 distinct CDR3 sequences, with roughly two fifths found just once. The clonotype originates from a human donor who had recovered from COVID-19. This sequence joins TRBV2 and TRBJ2-1, with 10 bases identical to TRBD2. The sample was CD4+ T cells from blood, cultured in vitro, taken after SARS-CoV-2 vaccination. CDR3 sequence: CASNQGRASGSENEQFF. The CDR3 DNA sequence: TGTGCCAGCAACCAAGGTCGGGCTAGCGGGAGTGAAAATGAGCAGTTCTTC.